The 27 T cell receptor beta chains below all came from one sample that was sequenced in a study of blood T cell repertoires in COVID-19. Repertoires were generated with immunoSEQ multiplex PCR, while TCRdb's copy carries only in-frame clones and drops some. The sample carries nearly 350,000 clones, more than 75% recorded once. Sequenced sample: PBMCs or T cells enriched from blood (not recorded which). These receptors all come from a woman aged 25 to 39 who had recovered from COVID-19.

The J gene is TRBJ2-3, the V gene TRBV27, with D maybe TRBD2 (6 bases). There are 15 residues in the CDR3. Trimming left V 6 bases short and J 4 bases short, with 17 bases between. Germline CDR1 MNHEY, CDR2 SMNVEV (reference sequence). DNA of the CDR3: TGTGCCAGCAGGCAACTAGCTGGGCCTGCAGATACGCAGTATTTT. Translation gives CASRQLAGPADTQYF.

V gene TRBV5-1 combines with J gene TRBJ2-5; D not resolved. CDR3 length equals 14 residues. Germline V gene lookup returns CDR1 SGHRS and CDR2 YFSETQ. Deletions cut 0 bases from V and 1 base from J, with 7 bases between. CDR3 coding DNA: TGCGCCAGCAGCTTGGTGGGCCTCCAAGAGACCCAGTACTTC. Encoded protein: CASSLVGLQETQYF.

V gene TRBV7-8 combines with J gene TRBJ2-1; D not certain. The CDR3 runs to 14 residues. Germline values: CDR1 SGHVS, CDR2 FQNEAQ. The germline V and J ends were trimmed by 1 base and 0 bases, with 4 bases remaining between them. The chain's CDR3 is CASSLESSYNEQFF. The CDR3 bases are TGTGCCAGCAGCTTAGAGAGCTCCTACAATGAGCAGTTCTTC.

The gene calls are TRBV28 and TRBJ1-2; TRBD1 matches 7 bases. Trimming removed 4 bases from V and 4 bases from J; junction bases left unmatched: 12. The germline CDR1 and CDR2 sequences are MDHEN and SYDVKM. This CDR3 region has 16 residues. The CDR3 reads CASSSQGGMGLYGYTF. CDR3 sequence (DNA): TGTGCCAGCAGTTCTCAGGGGGGCATGGGGCTCTATGGCTACACCTTC.

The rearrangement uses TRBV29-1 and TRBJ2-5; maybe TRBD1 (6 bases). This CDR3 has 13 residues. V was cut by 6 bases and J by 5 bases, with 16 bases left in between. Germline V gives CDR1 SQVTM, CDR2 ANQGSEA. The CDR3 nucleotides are TGCAGCGTCGGGACACTACCCCCCGAGACCCAGTACTTC. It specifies CSVGTLPPETQYF.

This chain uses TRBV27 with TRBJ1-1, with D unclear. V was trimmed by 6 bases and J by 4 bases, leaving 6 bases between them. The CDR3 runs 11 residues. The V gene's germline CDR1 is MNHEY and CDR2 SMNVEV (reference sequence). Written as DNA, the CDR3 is TGTGCCAGCAGCATCGGCACTGAAGCTTTCTTT. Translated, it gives CASSIGTEAFF.

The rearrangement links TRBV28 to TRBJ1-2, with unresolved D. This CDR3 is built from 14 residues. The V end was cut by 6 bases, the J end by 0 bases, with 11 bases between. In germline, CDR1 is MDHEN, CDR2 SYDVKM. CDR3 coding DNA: TGTGCCAGCAGGACCCTGAGGGCTAACTATGGCTACACCTTC. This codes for CASRTLRANYGYTF.

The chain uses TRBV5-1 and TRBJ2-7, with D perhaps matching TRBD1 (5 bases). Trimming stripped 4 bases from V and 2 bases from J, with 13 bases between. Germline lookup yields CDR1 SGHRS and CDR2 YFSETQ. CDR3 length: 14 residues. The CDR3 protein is CASSPSTGTYEQYF. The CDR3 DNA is TGCGCCAGCAGCCCAAGCACAGGAACCTACGAGCAGTACTTC.

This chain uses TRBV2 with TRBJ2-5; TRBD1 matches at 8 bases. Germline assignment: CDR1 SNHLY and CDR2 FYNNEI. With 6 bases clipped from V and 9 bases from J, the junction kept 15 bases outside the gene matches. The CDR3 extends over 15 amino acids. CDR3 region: CASRSTGDKRLAQYF. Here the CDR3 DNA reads TGTGCCAGCAGGTCGACAGGGGATAAGAGATTGGCCCAGTACTTC.

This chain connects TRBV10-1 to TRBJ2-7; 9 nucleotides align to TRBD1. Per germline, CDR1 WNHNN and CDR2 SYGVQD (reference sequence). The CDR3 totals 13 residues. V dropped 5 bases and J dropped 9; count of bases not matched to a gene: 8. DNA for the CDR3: TGCGCCAGCAGTTCGGGACAGGGTCGAGGGCAGTACTTC. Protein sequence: CASSSGQGRGQYF.

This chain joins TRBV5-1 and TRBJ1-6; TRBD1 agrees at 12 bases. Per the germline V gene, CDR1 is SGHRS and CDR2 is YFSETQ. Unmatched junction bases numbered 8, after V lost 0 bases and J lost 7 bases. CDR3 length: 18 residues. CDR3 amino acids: CASSLAGMGQGANSPLHF. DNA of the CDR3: TGCGCCAGCAGCTTGGCGGGAATGGGACAGGGGGCCAATTCACCCCTCCACTTT. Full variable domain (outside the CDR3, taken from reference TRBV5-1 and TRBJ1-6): KAGVTQTPRYLIKTRGQQVTLSCSPISGHRSVSWYQQTPGQGLQFLFEYFSETQRNKGNFPGRFSGRQFSNSRSEMNVSTLELGDSALYLCASSLAGMGQGANSPLHFGNGTRLTVT.

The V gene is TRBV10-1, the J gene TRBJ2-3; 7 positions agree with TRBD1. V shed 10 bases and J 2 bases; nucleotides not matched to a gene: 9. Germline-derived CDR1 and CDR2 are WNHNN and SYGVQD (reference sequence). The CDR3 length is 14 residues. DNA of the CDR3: TGCGCCACTAAACAGGGGAAGACCACAGATACGCAGTATTTT. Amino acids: CATKQGKTTDTQYF.

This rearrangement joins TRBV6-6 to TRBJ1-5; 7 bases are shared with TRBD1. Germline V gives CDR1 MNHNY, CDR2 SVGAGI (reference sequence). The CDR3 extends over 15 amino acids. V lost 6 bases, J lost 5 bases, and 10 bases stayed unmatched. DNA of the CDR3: TGTGCCAGCAGCCACCATGACAGGGATGATCAGCCCCAGCATTTT. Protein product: CASSHHDRDDQPQHF.

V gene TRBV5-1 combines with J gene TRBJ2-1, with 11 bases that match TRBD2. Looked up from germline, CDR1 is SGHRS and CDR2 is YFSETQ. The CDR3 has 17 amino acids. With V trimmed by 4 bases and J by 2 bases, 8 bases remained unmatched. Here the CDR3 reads CASSLIAGGPPYNEQFF. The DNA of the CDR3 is TGCGCCAGCAGCCTAATAGCGGGGGGGCCCCCCTACAATGAGCAGTTCTTC.

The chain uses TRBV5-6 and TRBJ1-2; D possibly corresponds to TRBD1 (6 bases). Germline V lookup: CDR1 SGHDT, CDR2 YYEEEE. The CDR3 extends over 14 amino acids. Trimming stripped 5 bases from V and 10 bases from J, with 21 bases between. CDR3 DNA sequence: TGTGCCAGCAGTTTTTCACAACAGGGCTTCCTCTACACCTTC. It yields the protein CASSFSQQGFLYTF.

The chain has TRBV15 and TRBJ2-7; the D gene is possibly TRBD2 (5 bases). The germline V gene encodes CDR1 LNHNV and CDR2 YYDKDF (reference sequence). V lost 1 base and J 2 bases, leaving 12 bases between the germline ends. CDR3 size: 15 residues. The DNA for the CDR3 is TGTGCCACCAGCAGAGGAGGGCTGAAGGCCTACGAGCAGTACTTC. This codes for CATSRGGLKAYEQYF.

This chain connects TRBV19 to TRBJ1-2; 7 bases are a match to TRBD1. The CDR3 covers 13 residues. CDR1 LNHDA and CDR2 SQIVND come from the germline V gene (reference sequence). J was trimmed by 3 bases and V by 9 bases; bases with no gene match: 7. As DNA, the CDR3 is TGTGCCAGCAATACAGGGGTTGACTATGGCTACACCTTC. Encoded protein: CASNTGVDYGYTF.

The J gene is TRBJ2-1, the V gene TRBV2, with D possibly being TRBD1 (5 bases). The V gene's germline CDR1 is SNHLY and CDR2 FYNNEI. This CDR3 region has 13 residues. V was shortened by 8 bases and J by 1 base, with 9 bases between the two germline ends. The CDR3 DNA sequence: TGTGCCAGCGGACGACAGTCCTACAATGAGCAGTTCTTC. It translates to CASGRQSYNEQFF.

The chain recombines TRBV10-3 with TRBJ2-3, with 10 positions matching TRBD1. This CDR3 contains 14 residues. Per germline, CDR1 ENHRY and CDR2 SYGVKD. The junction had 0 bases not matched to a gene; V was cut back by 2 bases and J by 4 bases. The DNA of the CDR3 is TGTGCCATCAGTGAGGGACAGGGGGCAGATACGCAGTATTTT. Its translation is CAISEGQGADTQYF.

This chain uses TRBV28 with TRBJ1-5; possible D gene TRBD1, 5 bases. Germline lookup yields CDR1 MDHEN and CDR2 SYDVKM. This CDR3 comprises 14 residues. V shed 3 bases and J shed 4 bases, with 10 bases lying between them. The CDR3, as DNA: TGTGCCAGCAGTTTTCGGTACAGGAATCAGCCCCAGCATTTT. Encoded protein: CASSFRYRNQPQHF.

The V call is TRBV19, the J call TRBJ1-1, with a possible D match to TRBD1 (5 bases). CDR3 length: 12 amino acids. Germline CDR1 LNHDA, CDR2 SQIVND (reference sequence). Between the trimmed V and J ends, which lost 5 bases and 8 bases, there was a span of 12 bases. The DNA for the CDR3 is TGTGCCAGTAGTTTTCCTAGGGGAGAAGCTTTCTTT. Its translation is CASSFPRGEAFF.

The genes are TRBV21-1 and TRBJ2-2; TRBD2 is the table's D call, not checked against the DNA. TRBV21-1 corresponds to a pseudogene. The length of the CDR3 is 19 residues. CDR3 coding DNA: TGTGCCAGCAGCAAGCAGACTAGCGGGGGGCCTTCGAACACCGGGGAGCTGTTTTTT. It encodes CASSKQTSGGPSNTGELFF.

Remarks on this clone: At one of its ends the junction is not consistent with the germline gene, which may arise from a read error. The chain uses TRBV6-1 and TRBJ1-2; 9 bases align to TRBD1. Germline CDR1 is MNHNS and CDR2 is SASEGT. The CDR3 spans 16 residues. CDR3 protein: CASSQADRGTNYGYTF. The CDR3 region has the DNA TGTGCCAGCAGTCAAGCAGACAGGGGGACCAACTATGGCTACACCTTC.

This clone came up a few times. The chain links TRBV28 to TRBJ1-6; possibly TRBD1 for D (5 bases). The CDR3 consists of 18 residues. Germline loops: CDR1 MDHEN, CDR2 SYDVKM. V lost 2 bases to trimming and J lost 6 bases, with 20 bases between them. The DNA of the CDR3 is TGTGCCAGCAGTTTAATCCCCGGTATGGGCAGGGTTAATTCACCCCTCCACTTT. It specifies CASSLIPGMGRVNSPLHF.

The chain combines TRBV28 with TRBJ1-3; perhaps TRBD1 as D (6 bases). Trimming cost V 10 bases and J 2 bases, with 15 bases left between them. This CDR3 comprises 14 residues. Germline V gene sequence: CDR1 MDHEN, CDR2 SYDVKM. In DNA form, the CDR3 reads TGTGCCACCCTTCCAGGGGACCCTGGAAACACCATATATTTT. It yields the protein CATLPGDPGNTIYF.

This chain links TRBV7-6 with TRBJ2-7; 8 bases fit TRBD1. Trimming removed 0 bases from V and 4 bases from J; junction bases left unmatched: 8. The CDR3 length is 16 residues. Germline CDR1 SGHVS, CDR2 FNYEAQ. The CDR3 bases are TGTGCCAGCAGCTTAGCCGAGGCAGGGGGCAATTACGAGCAGTACTTC. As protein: CASSLAEAGGNYEQYF.

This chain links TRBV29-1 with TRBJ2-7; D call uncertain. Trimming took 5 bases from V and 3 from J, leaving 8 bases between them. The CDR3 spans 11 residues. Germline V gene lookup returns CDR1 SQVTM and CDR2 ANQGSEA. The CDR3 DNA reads TGCAGCGTTTCTGCGGACTACGAGCAGTACTTC. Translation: CSVSADYEQYF.